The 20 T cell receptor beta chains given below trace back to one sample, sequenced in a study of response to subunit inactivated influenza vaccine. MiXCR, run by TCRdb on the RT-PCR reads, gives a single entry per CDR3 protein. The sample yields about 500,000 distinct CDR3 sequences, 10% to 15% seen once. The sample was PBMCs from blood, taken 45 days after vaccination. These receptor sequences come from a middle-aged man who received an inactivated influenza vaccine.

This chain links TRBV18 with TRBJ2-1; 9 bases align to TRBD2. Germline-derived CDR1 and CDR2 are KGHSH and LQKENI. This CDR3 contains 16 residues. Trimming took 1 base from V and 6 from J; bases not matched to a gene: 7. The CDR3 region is CASSPLSAGGANEQFF. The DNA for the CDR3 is TGTGCCAGCTCACCACTGTCAGCGGGAGGCGCCAATGAGCAGTTCTTC.

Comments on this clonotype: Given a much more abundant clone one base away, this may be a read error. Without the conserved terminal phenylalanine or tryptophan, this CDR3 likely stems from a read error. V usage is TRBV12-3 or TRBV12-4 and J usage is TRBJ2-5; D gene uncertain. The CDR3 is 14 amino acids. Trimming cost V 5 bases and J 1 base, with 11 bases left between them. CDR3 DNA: TGTGCCAGCAGTCAGGCAACCACCCAAGAGACCCAGTACTAC. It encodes CASSQATTQETQYY.

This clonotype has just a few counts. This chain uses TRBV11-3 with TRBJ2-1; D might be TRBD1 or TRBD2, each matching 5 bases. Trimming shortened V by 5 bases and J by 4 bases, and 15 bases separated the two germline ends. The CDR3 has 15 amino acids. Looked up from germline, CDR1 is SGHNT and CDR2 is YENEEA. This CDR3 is CASSPGPLRYNEQFF. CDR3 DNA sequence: TGTGCCAGCAGCCCGGGACCGTTACGGTACAATGAGCAGTTCTTC.

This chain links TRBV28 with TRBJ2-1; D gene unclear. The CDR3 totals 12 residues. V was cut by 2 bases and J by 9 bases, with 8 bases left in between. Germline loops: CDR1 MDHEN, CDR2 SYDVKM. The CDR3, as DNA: TGTGCCAGCAGTTTAAGGGTCGGTGAGCAGTTCTTC. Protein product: CASSLRVGEQFF.

CDR3 nucleotide sequence: TGTGCCAGCAGTTATATCAGCAGCCTGAACACTGAAGCTTTCTTT. Translated: CASSYISSLNTEAFF. The chain has TRBV6-5 and TRBJ1-1; D remains ambiguous. The germline V gene encodes CDR1 MNHEY and CDR2 SVGAGI. Trimming cost V 3 bases and J 0 bases, with 11 bases left between them. This CDR3 is 15 amino acids long.

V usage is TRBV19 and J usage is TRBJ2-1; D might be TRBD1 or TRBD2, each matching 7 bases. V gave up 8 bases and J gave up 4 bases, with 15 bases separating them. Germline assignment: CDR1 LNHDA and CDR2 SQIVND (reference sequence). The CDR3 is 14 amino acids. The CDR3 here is CASGRRGGYNEQFF. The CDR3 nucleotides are TGTGCCAGTGGTCGCAGGGGGGGTTACAATGAGCAGTTCTTC.

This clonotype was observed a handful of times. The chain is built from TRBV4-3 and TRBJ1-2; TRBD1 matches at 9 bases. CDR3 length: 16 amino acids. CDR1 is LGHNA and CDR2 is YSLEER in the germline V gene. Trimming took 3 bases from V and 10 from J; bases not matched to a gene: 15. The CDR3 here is CASSQSAVGQGRAYTF. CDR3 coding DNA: TGCGCCAGCAGCCAGTCCGCCGTTGGACAGGGGAGAGCCTACACCTTC.

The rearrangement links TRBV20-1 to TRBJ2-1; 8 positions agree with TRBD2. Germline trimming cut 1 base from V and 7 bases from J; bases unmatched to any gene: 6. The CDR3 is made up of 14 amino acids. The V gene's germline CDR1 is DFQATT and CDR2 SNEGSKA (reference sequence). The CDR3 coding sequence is TGCAGTGCTAGAGGAGCGGGAGCCTTAAATGAGCAGTTCTTC. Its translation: CSARGAGALNEQFF.

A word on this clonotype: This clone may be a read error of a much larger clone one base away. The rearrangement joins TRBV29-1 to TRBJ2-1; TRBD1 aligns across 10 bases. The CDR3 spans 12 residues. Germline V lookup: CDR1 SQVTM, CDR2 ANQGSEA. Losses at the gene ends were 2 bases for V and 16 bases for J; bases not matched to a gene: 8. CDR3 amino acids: CSVETSDRGRFF. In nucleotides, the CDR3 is TGCAGCGTTGAAACCTCTGACAGGGGGCGCTTCTTC.

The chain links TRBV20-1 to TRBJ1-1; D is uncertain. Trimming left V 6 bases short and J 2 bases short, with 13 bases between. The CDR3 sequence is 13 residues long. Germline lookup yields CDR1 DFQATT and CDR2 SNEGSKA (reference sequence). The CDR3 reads CSAPSPVNTEAFF. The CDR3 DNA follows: TGCAGTGCCCCCTCGCCGGTTAACACTGAAGCTTTCTTT.

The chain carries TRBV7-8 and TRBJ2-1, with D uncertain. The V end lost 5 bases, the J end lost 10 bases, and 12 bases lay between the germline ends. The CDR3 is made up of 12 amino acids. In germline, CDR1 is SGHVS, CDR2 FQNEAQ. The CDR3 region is CASSRDRQEQFF. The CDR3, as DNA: TGTGCCAGCAGCCGCGACCGGCAAGAGCAGTTCTTC.

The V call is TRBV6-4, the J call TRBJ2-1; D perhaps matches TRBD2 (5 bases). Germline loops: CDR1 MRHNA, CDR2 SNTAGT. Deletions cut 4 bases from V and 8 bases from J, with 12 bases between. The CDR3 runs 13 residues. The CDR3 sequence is CASSGGFGDEQFF. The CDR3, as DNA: TGTGCCAGCAGTGGTGGGTTCGGGGATGAGCAGTTCTTC.

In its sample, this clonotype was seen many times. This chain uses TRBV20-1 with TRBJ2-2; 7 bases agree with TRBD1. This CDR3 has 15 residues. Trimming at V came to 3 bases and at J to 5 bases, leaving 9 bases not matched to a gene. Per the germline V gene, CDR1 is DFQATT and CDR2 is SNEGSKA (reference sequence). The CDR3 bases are TGCAGTGCTAGTCGACAGGGTGGAGGTACCGGGGAGCTGTTTTTT. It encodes CSASRQGGGTGELFF.

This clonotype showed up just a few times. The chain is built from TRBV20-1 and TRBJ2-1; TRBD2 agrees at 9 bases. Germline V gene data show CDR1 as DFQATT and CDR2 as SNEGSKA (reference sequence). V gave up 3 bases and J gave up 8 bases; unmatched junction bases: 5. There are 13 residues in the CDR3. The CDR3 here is CSARREGGYEQFF. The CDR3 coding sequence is TGCAGTGCTAGGCGGGAGGGGGGATATGAGCAGTTCTTC.

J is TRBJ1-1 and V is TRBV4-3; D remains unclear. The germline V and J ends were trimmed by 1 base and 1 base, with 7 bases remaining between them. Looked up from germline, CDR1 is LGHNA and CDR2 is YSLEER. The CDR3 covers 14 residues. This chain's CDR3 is CASSQVQANTEAFF. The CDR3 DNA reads TGCGCCAGCAGCCAAGTCCAGGCGAACACTGAAGCTTTCTTT.

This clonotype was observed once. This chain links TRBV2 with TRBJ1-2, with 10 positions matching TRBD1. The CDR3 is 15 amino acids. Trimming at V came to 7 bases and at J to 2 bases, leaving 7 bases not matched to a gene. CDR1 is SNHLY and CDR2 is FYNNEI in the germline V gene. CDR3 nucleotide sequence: TGTGCCAGCAATGCCCCGGGACAGGGGAACTATGGCTACACCTTC. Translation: CASNAPGQGNYGYTF.

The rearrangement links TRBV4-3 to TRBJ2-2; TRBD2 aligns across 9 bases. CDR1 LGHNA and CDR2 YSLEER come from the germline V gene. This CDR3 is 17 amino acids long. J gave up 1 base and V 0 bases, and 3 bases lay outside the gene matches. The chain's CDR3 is CASSQDVLAGNTGELFF. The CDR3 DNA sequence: TGCGCCAGCAGCCAAGATGTACTAGCGGGGAACACCGGGGAGCTGTTTTTT.

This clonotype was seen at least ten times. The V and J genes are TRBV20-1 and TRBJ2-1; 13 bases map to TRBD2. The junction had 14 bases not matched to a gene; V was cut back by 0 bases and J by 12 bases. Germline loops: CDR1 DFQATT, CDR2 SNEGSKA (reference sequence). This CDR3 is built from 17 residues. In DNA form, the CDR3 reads TGCAGTGCTAGAGATCGGAAGACTAGCGGGGGGCATATGGGGCAGTTCTTC. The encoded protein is CSARDRKTSGGHMGQFF.

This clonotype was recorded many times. The CDR3, as DNA: TGTGCCAGCAGCTTGTATCCTGTGTCTAGCCTCACCGGGGAGCTGTTTTTT. Encoded protein: CASSLYPVSSLTGELFF. V gene TRBV7-9 combines with J gene TRBJ2-2; perhaps TRBD2 as D (5 bases). Per the germline V gene, CDR1 is SEHNR and CDR2 is FQNEAQ (reference sequence). Trimming pared 3 bases from V and 4 bases from J, leaving 18 bases between. The CDR3 covers 17 residues.

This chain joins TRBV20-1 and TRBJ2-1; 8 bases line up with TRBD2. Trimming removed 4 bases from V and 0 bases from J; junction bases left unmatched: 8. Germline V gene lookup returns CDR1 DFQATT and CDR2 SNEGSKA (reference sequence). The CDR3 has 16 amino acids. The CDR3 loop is CSATLAVTSSYNEQFF. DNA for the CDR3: TGCAGTGCTACACTAGCGGTTACTAGCTCCTACAATGAGCAGTTCTTC.